This T cell receptor (beta chain) was captured by sequencing in a study of T-cell memory formation after mild COVID-19. Study findings and constraints: Memory from before infection featured some responding clones, which suggests cross-reactive memory joined. CD4+ contracting clones were found mainly in CM and EM, and CD8+ ones in EMRA.

Trimming removed 5 bases at V and 7 bases at J, with 18 bases between. CDR1 is SGHTA, CDR2 FQGNSA, per germline. CDR3 length equals 14 residues. This clonotype turned up a few times. Antigen specificity is unknown. Constant-segment primers and 5'RACE yielded cDNA libraries for TCR alpha and TCR beta, each carrying sample barcodes and UMIs. TCRdb redid the calling of the 5' RACE reads with MiXCR, one entry per CDR3 protein. The sample holds some 250,000 distinct CDR3 sequences, over 15% seen once. The TCR originated in a man aged 18 to 35 who had mild COVID-19 (a few samples of this study predate the infection). Cell type and time point are not known. What was sequenced was PBMCs or a T cell subset sorted from them (not recorded which). V usage is TRBV7-2 and J usage is TRBJ2-7, with D perhaps assigned TRBD1 or TRBD2 (6 bases each). CDR3 bases: TGTGCCAGCAGCCCTACTAGGGGGGCGAGGGAGCAGTACTTC. It encodes CASSPTRGAREQYF. Combining the CDR3 with reference TRBV7-2 and TRBJ2-7 gives the whole variable domain GAGVSQSPSNKVTEKGKDVELRCDPISGHTALYWYRQSLGQGLEFLIYFQGNSAPDKSGLPSDRFSAERTGGSVSTLTIQRTQQEDSAVYLCASSPTRGAREQYFGPGTRLTVT.